The entry below gives a single T cell receptor (beta chain) sequence along with its context. This record belongs to a study of T cell responses to AZD1222 COVID-19 vaccine. The table came from immunoSEQ multiplex PCR; TCRdb's copy has only in-frame clones and leaves some out. The sample carries approximately 100,000 clones, about 88% recorded once. Unmatched junction bases numbered 4, after V lost 2 bases and J lost 1 base. Per germline, CDR1 GTSNPN and CDR2 SVGIG (reference sequence). This CDR3 is 14 amino acids long. This chain uses TRBV30 with TRBJ1-1; the match to TRBD1 covers 7 bases. The specimen comprised peripheral blood, sampled on day 0 of AZD1222 vaccination. The receptor's source is an adult in good health. In DNA, the CDR3 is TGTGCCTGGAGTCCGGGACAGTGGAACACTGAAGCTTTCTTT. It encodes CAWSPGQWNTEAFF.